The clone carrying this T cell receptor (beta chain) was seen more than once but under ten times. Other DNA sequences in this specimen translate into the identical CDR3. This sample is drawn from a study of blood T cell repertoires in COVID-19. Study-level background: The United States, Italy and Spain supplied acute and convalescent COVID-19 samples. Nucleic acid was either cDNA or gDNA, and it came from T cells, B-cell-depleted T cells, or PBMCs.

This CDR3 region has 16 residues. V lost 2 bases and J 5 bases, leaving 14 bases between the germline ends. Germline CDR1 KGHDR, CDR2 SFDVKD. In the authors' workflow: Reference gene primer amplification in the assay estimated nucleated cell counts. TCRdb's table, derived via immunoSEQ multiplex PCR, lists solely in-frame clones and lacks some. V and J calls and clone size come straight from that table; D and trimming were deduced from the DNA. The sample shows fewer than 200,000 clones, around 90% of them seen only once. This sequence originates from a man aged 55 to 69 with acute or convalescent COVID-19. Sequenced sample: peripheral blood. The rearrangement links TRBV24-1 to TRBJ2-2, with D possibly being TRBD1 (5 bases). The CDR3 loop is CATSDSRQGRTGELFF. The CDR3 DNA reads TGTGCCACCAGTGATTCCCGGCAGGGTCGTACCGGGGAGCTGTTTTTT.